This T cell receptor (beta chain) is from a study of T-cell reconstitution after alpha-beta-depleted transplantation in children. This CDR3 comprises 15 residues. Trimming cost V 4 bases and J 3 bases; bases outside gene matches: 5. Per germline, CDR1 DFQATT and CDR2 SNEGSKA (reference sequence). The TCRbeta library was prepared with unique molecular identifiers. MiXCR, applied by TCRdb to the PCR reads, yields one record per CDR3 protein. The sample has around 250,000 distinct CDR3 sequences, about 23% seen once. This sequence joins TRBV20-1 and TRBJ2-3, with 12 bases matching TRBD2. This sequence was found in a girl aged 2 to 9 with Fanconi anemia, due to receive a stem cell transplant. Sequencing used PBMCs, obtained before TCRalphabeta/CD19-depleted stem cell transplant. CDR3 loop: CSATKTSGSTDTQYF. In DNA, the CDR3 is TGCAGTGCTACCAAGACTAGCGGGAGTACAGATACGCAGTATTTT.